This T cell receptor beta chain was captured in a study of T cells in Graves' hyperthyroidism and ophthalmopathy. The V end was cut by 4 bases, the J end by 3 bases, with 14 bases between. Germline V lookup: CDR1 LGHNA, CDR2 YSLEER. The CDR3 has 15 amino acids. Amplification targeted TCR beta CDR3 regions from RNA transcripts. TCR CDR3 regions were first amplified by RT-PCR with HTBI primers. Each CDR3 protein gets one entry after TCRdb re-called the multiplex PCR reads with MiXCR. The data contain about 740,000 distinct CDR3 sequences, less than 15% of them singletons. Comments on this clonotype: What it binds is unknown. This could be a read error, since a much larger clone is one nucleotide away. The missing conserved phenylalanine or tryptophan at the end of this CDR3 makes a read error likely.

No progression to ophthalmopathy during 18 months of follow-up defined stable disease. With a duration under 2 months, the hyperthyroidism was newly diagnosed in patients aged 18 to 65. Whole-study findings and limits: A 13 V-J model separated ophthalmopathy from stable hyperthyroidism. With a median lead of roughly 6.2 months before onset, the model predicted ophthalmopathy.

This chain joins TRBV4-3 and TRBJ2-3; TRBD2 is a possible D gene (5 bases). The TCR sequence derives from a woman younger than 35 with Graves' hyperthyroidism. The sample consisted of blood. Written as DNA, the CDR3 is TGCGCCAGCAGCCTCTCAAAGTGGAGGACAGATACGCAGTATATT. It specifies CASSLSKWRTDTQYI.